This T cell receptor beta chain was identified in a study of response to subunit inactivated influenza vaccine. Trimming took 3 bases from V and 2 from J; bases not matched to a gene: 4. Germline V gives CDR1 MNHEY, CDR2 SVGAGI. This CDR3 contains 16 residues. A single record per CDR3 protein comes from TCRdb applying MiXCR to the RT-PCR reads. The data show about 540,000 distinct CDR3 sequences, with around 21% seen just once and approximately 3% held by the top ten. Separately, the same data were catalogued under a study of T cells expressing NK-cell markers. That paper notes: 5'RACE template switching with UMIs generated TCR beta cDNA. Each TCR beta repertoire originated in sorted T cells that were CD3+CD56+NKG2C+, CD3+CD56+NKG2C- or CD3+CD56-NKG2C+. Dominant NKG2C+ clonotypes accounted for roughly 1.0-7.0% of CD8+ T cells in about six donors. There remained a lack of clarity about HCMV specificity of expanded NKG2C+ T cell clones.

The origin of this receptor is a man aged 45-65 years who received an inactivated influenza vaccine. The chain joins TRBV6-5 to TRBJ2-1, with 10 bases that match TRBD2. The specimen comprised CD4+ T cells sorted from PBMCs, sampled 12 days after vaccination. This CDR3 reads CASSYGGTSAYNEQFF. As DNA, the CDR3 is TGTGCCAGCAGTTATGGTGGGACTAGCGCCTACAATGAGCAGTTCTTC.